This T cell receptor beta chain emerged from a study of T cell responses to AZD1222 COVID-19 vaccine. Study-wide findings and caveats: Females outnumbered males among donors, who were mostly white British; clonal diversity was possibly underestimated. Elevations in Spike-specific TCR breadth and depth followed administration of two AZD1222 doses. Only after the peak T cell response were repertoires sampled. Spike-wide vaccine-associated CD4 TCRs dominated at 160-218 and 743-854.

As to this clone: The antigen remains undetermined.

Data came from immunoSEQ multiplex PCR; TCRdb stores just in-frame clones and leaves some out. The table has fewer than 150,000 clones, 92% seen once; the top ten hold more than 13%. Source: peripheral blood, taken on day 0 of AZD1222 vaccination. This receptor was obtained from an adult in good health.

CDR3 bases: TGCGCCAGCAGCATGACAGGTGTTGAAGAGACCCAGTACTTC. Amino acid sequence: CASSMTGVEETQYF. V usage is TRBV5-1 and J usage is TRBJ2-5; D is perhaps TRBD1 (6 bases). The length of the CDR3 is 14 residues. Germline V gives CDR1 SGHRS, CDR2 YFSETQ. V was pared by 4 bases and J by 3 bases, with 13 bases between. Variable domain in full (rest from reference TRBV5-1 and TRBJ2-5): KAGVTQTPRYLIKTRGQQVTLSCSPISGHRSVSWYQQTPGQGLQFLFEYFSETQRNKGNFPGRFSGRQFSNSRSEMNVSTLELGDSALYLCASSMTGVEETQYFGPGTRLLVL.